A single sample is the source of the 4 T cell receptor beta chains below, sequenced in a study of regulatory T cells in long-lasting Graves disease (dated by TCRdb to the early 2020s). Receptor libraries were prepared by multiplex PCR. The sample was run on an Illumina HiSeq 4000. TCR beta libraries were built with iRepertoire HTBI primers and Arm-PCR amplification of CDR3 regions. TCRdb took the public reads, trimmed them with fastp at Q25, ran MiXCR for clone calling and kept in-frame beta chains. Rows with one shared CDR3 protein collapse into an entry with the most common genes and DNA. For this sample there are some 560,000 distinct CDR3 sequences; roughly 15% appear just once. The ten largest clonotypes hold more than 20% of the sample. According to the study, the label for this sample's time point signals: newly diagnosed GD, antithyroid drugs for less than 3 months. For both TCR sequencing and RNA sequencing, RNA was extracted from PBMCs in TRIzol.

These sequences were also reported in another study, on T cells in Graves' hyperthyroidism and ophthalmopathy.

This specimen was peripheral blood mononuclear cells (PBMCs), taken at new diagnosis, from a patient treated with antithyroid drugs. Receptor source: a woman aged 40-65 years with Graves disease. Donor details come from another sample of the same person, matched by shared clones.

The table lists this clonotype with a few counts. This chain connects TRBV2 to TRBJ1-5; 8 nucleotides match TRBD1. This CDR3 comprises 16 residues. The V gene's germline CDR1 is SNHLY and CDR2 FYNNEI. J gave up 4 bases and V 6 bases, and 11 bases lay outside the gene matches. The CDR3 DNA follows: TGTGCCAGCAGCTACCTCGGACAGGGAGGTAATCAGCCCCAGCATTTT. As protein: CASSYLGQGGNQPQHF.

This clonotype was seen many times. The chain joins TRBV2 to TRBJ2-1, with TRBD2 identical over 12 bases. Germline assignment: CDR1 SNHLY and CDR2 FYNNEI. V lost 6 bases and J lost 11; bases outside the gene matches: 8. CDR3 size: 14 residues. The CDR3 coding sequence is TGTGCCAGCAGGGGCGGACTAGCGGGGAGCCAGCAGTTCTTC. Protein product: CASRGGLAGSQQFF.

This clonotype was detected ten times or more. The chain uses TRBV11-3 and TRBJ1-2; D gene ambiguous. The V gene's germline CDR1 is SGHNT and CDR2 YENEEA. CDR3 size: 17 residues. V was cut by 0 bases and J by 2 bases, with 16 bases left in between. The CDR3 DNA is TGTGCCAGCAGCTTAGAGGTGTGGGGAGACCCCAACTATGGCTACACCTTC. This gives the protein CASSLEVWGDPNYGYTF.

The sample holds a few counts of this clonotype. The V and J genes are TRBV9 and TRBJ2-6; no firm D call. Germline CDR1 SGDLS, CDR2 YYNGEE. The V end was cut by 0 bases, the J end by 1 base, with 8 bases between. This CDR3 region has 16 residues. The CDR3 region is CASSVEVGSGANVLTF. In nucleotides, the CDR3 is TGTGCCAGCAGCGTAGAGGTGGGGTCTGGGGCCAACGTCCTGACTTTC. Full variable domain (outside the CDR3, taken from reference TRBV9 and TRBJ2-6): DSGVTQTPKHLITATGQRVTLRCSPRSGDLSVYWYQQSLDQGLQFLIQYYNGEERAKGNILERFSAQQFPDLHSELNLSSLELGDSALYFCASSVEVGSGANVLTFGAGSRLTVL.